These 27 T cell receptor beta chains were sequenced from one sample in a study of early T cells in non-severe SARS-CoV-2 infection. One entry per CDR3 protein, called by TCRdb with MiXCR from the 5' RACE reads. The sample comprises nearly 45,000 distinct CDR3 sequences, roughly 11% of which are singletons, and around a fifth rests with the top ten. Sequences were obtained from whole blood. The receptors shown here come from an adult who was a healthcare worker with PCR-confirmed SARS-CoV-2 infection or an uninfected control (not recorded which).

J is TRBJ2-1 and V is TRBV7-2, with a possible D match to TRBD2 (5 bases). CDR3 length: 15 residues. CDR1 is SGHTA and CDR2 is FQGNSA in the germline V gene. V was clipped by 2 bases and J by 10 bases, with 18 bases between them. The CDR3 bases are TGTGCCAGCAGCTTACAAGGTTCTATGCGGGCCGAGCAGTTCTTC. Its translation: CASSLQGSMRAEQFF.

This clonotype was counted many times. The genes are TRBV7-2 and TRBJ2-7; D might be TRBD1 (5 bases). Trimming left V 1 base short and J 2 bases short, with 12 bases between. CDR3 length equals 15 residues. Germline V gene sequence: CDR1 SGHTA, CDR2 FQGNSA. The CDR3 protein is CASSLGGRKAYEQYF. For the CDR3, the DNA is TGTGCCAGCAGCTTAGGGGGCAGGAAAGCCTACGAGCAGTACTTC.

This clonotype has more than one count but fewer than ten. The rearrangement joins TRBV29-1 to TRBJ2-3; weak D call: TRBD2 (6 bases). The V gene lost 8 bases and the J gene lost 2 bases, with 17 bases spanning the gap. CDR1 SQVTM and CDR2 ANQGSEA come from the germline V gene. The CDR3 runs 14 residues. The DNA of the CDR3 is TGCAGCCCCACTCGGAGGGCCCTCACAGATACGCAGTATTTT. It specifies CSPTRRALTDTQYF.

In this sample, this clonotype turned up many times. The chain employs TRBV11-3 and TRBJ2-1; 11 bases are a match to TRBD2. The CDR3 loop spans 16 amino acids. Per the germline V gene, CDR1 is SGHNT and CDR2 is YENEEA. Losses at the gene ends were 5 bases for V and 7 bases for J; bases not matched to a gene: 10. The CDR3 nucleotides are TGTGCCAGCAGCCTTTTAGCGGGAGGGTCGGGGAATGAGCAGTTCTTC. Protein: CASSLLAGGSGNEQFF.

The V and J genes are TRBV28 and TRBJ2-7; D uncertain. CDR1 is MDHEN, CDR2 SYDVKM, per germline. There are 12 residues in the CDR3. V was shortened by 6 bases and J by 6 bases, with 12 bases between the two germline ends. The DNA for the CDR3 is TGTGCCAGCAGCCTAGGCTATTCCGAGCAGTACTTC. As protein: CASSLGYSEQYF. Full variable domain (outside the CDR3, taken from reference TRBV28 and TRBJ2-7): DVKVTQSSRYLVKRTGEKVFLECVQDMDHENMFWYRQDPGLGLRLIYFSYDVKMKEKGDIPEGYSVSREKKERFSLILESASTNQTSMYLCASSLGYSEQYFGPGTRLTVT.

There are many counts of this clonotype. The chain recombines TRBV7-9 with TRBJ1-1, with D perhaps matching TRBD1 (5 bases). Germline V gene data show CDR1 as SEHNR and CDR2 as FQNEAQ (reference sequence). This CDR3 contains 11 residues. Trimming shortened V by 4 bases and J by 7 bases, and 7 bases separated the two germline ends. Here the CDR3 DNA reads TGTGCCAGCAGCTCCGGGGGTGAAGCTTTCTTT. Translated: CASSSGGEAFF.

This clonotype has only a few counts. This chain links TRBV9 with TRBJ2-2; TRBD2 matches at 7 bases. Germline values: CDR1 SGDLS, CDR2 YYNGEE. With V trimmed by 0 bases and J by 3 bases, 2 bases remained unmatched. CDR3 length: 15 amino acids. CDR3 sequence reads: CASSVGLADTGELFF. The CDR3 nucleotides read TGTGCCAGCAGCGTAGGGCTAGCGGACACCGGGGAGCTGTTTTTT.

V and J are TRBV7-9 and TRBJ2-2; D possibly corresponds to TRBD1 (5 bases). Germline V lookup: CDR1 SEHNR, CDR2 FQNEAQ (reference sequence). This CDR3 contains 19 residues. With 5 bases removed from V and 0 bases from J, the gap between germline ends came to 22 bases. In nucleotides, the CDR3 is TGTGCCAGCAGCACCCGTCGGACAAGGAATAACGCGAACACCGGGGAGCTGTTTTTT. Amino acid sequence: CASSTRRTRNNANTGELFF.

This clonotype was observed a handful of times. The rearrangement joins TRBV2 to TRBJ2-1; D remains ambiguous. The CDR3 consists of 11 residues. V lost 7 bases and J lost 7, with 8 bases in between. CDR1 and CDR2 (germline): SNHLY, FYNNEI. CDR3 in DNA: TGTGCCAGCACAGAACGAAATGAGCAGTTCTTC. Encoded protein: CASTERNEQFF.

This clonotype came up many times. The rearrangement uses TRBV19 and TRBJ2-1, with TRBD2 matching 7 bases. The V gene end was trimmed by 10 bases and the J gene end by 0 bases; junction bases not matched to a gene: 15. This CDR3 contains 17 residues. Per the germline V gene, CDR1 is LNHDA and CDR2 is SQIVND (reference sequence). For the CDR3, the DNA is TGTGCCATTTCTAGCGGCGTTGGAAAAAGCTCCTACAATGAGCAGTTCTTC. Its translation: CAISSGVGKSSYNEQFF.

The sample holds a few counts of this clonotype. This chain links TRBV7-9 with TRBJ2-3; D uncertain. The V and J ends lost 4 bases and 5 bases respectively, with 7 bases between them. CDR3 length: 12 residues. In germline, CDR1 is SEHNR, CDR2 FQNEAQ (reference sequence). The CDR3 DNA sequence: TGTGCCAGCAGCTCCTATGGAGATACGCAGTATTTT. Translated, it gives CASSSYGDTQYF. The full variable domain, completed using reference TRBV7-9 and TRBJ2-3, is DTGVSQNPRHKITKRGQNVTFRCDPISEHNRLYWYRQTLGQGPEFLTYFQNEAQLEKSRLLSDRFSAERPKGSFSTLEIQRTEQGDSAMYLCASSSYGDTQYFGPGTRLTVL.

The sample holds many counts of this clonotype. The germline gene is not matched at one end of the junction; a read error may be the cause. The rearrangement links TRBV12-5 to TRBJ2-4; the match to TRBD1 covers 7 bases. CDR1 and CDR2 (germline): LGHNT, FRNRAP. The CDR3 covers 22 residues. CDR3 region: CASVLVLGDGRGIRGAKNIQYF. CDR3 in DNA: TGTGCTAGTGTTTTGGTTTTGGGTGATGGCAGGGGGATAAGAGGAGCCAAAAACATTCAGTACTTC. The full variable domain, completed using reference TRBV12-5 and TRBJ2-4, is DARVTQTPRHKVTEMGQEVTMRCQPILGHNTVFWYRQTMMQGLELLAYFRNRAPLDDSGMPKDRFSAEMPDATLATLKIQPSEPRDSAVYFCASVLVLGDGRGIRGAKNIQYFGAGTRLSVL.

This clonotype was detected a few times. The chain combines TRBV12-3 or TRBV12-4 with TRBJ2-3; 10 positions match TRBD1. This CDR3 has 14 amino acids. Trimming cost V 6 bases and J 1 base; bases outside gene matches: 1. DNA of the CDR3: TGTGCCAGCAGCGGGACAGGGGGCACAGATACGCAGTATTTT. Translation: CASSGTGGTDTQYF.

This clonotype has only a few counts. This chain connects TRBV13 to TRBJ2-3; D ambiguous. The V end lost 2 bases, the J end lost 6 bases, and 6 bases lay between the germline ends. Germline V CDR1 and CDR2: PRHDT, FYEKMQ (reference sequence). The length of the CDR3 is 12 residues. CDR3 bases: TGTGCCAGCAGCTTAAAGTTGGATACGCAGTATTTT. Its translation is CASSLKLDTQYF. Based on the CDR3 plus reference TRBV13 and TRBJ2-3, the full variable domain is AAGVIQSPRHLIKEKRETATLKCYPIPRHDTVYWYQQGPGQDPQFLISFYEKMQSDKGSIPDRFSAQQFSDYHSELNMSSLELGDSALYFCASSLKLDTQYFGPGTRLTVL.

This clonotype was counted ten times or more. V usage is TRBV27 and J usage is TRBJ1-2; D uncertain. CDR3 size: 13 residues. From germline, CDR1 is MNHEY and CDR2 SMNVEV (reference sequence). V was clipped by 3 bases and J by 5 bases, with 10 bases between them. CDR3 sequence: CASSFNEQYGYTF. The CDR3 DNA follows: TGTGCCAGCAGTTTCAATGAACAGTATGGCTACACCTTC.

This clonotype was counted many times. This chain connects TRBV28 to TRBJ1-5; 12 nucleotides agree with TRBD1. This CDR3 contains 15 residues. Germline CDR1 MDHEN, CDR2 SYDVKM. J gave up 6 bases and V 7 bases, and 7 bases lay outside the gene matches. The CDR3, as DNA: TGTGCCAGCAAGGGGACAGGGGGCTTCGGTCAGCCCCAGCATTTT. Residues: CASKGTGGFGQPQHF.

In this sample, this clonotype turned up many times. CDR3 nucleotide sequence: TGTGCCAGCAAGACGGTCGTAGGACAGGCGGATGGCTACACCTTC. Encoded protein: CASKTVVGQADGYTF. The chain joins TRBV6-1 to TRBJ1-2; TRBD1 agrees at 7 bases. V shed 7 bases, J shed 6 bases, and the junction held 14 bases outside the gene matches. The CDR3 is 15 residues long. From germline, CDR1 is MNHNS and CDR2 SASEGT.

The sample holds many counts of this clonotype. V gene TRBV29-1 combines with J gene TRBJ1-1; a weak D match, TRBD1 (5 bases). Germline values: CDR1 SQVTM, CDR2 ANQGSEA. The V end lost 3 bases, the J end lost 1 base, and 9 bases lay between the germline ends. There are 13 residues in the CDR3. In nucleotides, the CDR3 is TGCAGCGTTGATTTCGGACAGAACACTGAAGCTTTCTTT. It encodes CSVDFGQNTEAFF.

There are many counts of this clonotype. The chain has TRBV28 and TRBJ1-1; 10 bases fit TRBD1. This CDR3 comprises 13 residues. V lost 8 bases to trimming and J lost 4 bases; unmatched junction nucleotides: 4. Germline V gene data show CDR1 as MDHEN and CDR2 as SYDVKM. The CDR3 region has the DNA TGTGCCAGCCCCCGGACAGGGGGCACTGAAGCTTTCTTT. It codes for CASPRTGGTEAFF.

The V gene is TRBV5-5, the J gene TRBJ2-1; D ambiguous. From germline, CDR1 is SGHKS and CDR2 YYEKEE (reference sequence). The CDR3 is made up of 16 amino acids. Trimming cost V 4 bases and J 0 bases, with 14 bases left between them. The CDR3, as DNA: TGTGCCAGCAGCCCCACGCCGGTAAGCTCCTACAATGAGCAGTTCTTC. Protein product: CASSPTPVSSYNEQFF.

This clonotype has at least ten counts. The chain links TRBV11-2 to TRBJ2-5, with a tentative D call TRBD2 (6 bases). CDR1 is SGHAT and CDR2 is FQNNGV in the germline V gene. The CDR3 has 14 residues. The germline V and J ends were trimmed by 0 bases and 4 bases, with 9 bases remaining between them. CDR3 region: CASSLDPGRETQYF. CDR3 bases: TGTGCCAGCAGCTTAGATCCCGGGAGAGAGACCCAGTACTTC. The whole variable domain, filled in from reference TRBV11-2 and TRBJ2-5, reads EAGVAQSPRYKIIEKRQSVAFWCNPISGHATLYWYQQILGQGPKLLIQFQNNGVVDDSQLPKDRFSAERLKGVDSTLKIQPAKLEDSAVYLCASSLDPGRETQYFGPGTRLLVL.

This clonotype was observed many times. The gene calls are TRBV7-9 and TRBJ2-7, with 7 positions matching TRBD1. The CDR3 totals 15 residues. Per the germline V gene, CDR1 is SEHNR and CDR2 is FQNEAQ (reference sequence). The ends lost 3 bases at V and 2 bases at J; junction bases unmatched: 7. CDR3 nucleotides: TGTGCCAGCAGCTTTCACCAGACAGGGCCCTACGAGCAGTACTTC. Its translation: CASSFHQTGPYEQYF.

This clonotype was seen many times. This sequence joins TRBV18 and TRBJ2-3, with 9 nucleotides matching TRBD1. Germline V gene lookup returns CDR1 KGHSH and CDR2 LQKENI. The CDR3 has 15 amino acids. With 3 bases clipped from V and 5 bases from J, the junction kept 6 bases outside the gene matches. CDR3 nucleotide sequence: TGTGCCAGCTCACCCGGGGGACAGGGTGAAGATACGCAGTATTTT. Translating it yields CASSPGGQGEDTQYF.

This clonotype was recorded many times. The V gene is TRBV20-1, the J gene TRBJ2-5, with 9 bases matching TRBD2. The germline CDR1 and CDR2 sequences are DFQATT and SNEGSKA (reference sequence). Trimming at V came to 3 bases and at J to 2 bases, leaving 10 bases not matched to a gene. The CDR3 sequence is 16 residues long. The CDR3 spells CSASALLAGKQETQYF. DNA of the CDR3: TGCAGTGCTAGTGCCCTGCTAGCGGGGAAACAAGAGACCCAGTACTTC.

The sample holds many counts of this clonotype. The chain carries TRBV15 and TRBJ2-5; D gene unclear. The germline gives CDR1 LNHNV, CDR2 YYDKDF (reference sequence). This CDR3 region has 12 residues. V was pared by 1 base and J by 5 bases, with 5 bases between. The CDR3 coding sequence is TGTGCCACCAGCAGAGCCCAGGAGACCCAGTACTTC. Residues: CATSRAQETQYF.

Many counts were recorded for this clonotype. The J gene is TRBJ1-5, the V gene TRBV14; D call uncertain. Trimming cost V 3 bases and J 3 bases, with 9 bases left between them. Per germline, CDR1 SGHDN and CDR2 FVKESK. The CDR3 is 14 amino acids. The CDR3 is CASSQGGYNQPQHF. The CDR3 DNA reads TGTGCCAGCAGCCAGGGAGGGTACAATCAGCCCCAGCATTTT.

This clonotype was detected only a few times. The chain is built from TRBV7-2 and TRBJ1-1; the D is unclear. Germline V lookup: CDR1 SGHTA, CDR2 FQGNSA. Trimming removed 4 bases at V and 6 bases at J, with 12 bases between. CDR3 length: 13 residues. Written as DNA, the CDR3 is TGTGCCAGCAGCTCACAAAGTAGGGCTGAAGCTTTCTTT. Encoded protein: CASSSQSRAEAFF.